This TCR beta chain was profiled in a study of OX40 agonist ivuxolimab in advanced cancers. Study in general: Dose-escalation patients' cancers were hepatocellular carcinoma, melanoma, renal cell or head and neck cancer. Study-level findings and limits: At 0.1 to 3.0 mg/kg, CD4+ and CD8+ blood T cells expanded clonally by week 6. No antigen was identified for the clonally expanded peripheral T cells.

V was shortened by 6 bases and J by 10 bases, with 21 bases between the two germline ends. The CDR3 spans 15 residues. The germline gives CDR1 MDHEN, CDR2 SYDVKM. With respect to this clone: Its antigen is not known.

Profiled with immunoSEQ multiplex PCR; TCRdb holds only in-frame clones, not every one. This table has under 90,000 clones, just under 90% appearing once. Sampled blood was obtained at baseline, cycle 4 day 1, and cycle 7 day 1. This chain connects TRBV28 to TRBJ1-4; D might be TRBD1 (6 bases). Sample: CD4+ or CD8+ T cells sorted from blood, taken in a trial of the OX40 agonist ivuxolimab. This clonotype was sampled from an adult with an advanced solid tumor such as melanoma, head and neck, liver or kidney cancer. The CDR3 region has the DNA TGTGCCAGCAGCACACAGGGACCCCTAGGTGGAAAACTGTTTTTT. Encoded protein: CASSTQGPLGGKLFF.